One and the same sample provided the 27 T cell receptor beta chains below, sequenced in a study of cytomegalovirus exposure and HLA in healthy donors. Primers included in the PCR were 60 Vbeta and 13 Jbeta primers. Profiled with immunoSEQ multiplex PCR; TCRdb holds only in-frame clones, not every one. The sample lists approximately 140,000 clones; roughly four fifths were seen once. Sequencing used PBMCs. Receptors were obtained from a human donor in good health.

This chain joins TRBV11-2 and TRBJ2-1; D perhaps matches TRBD2 (6 bases). Looked up from germline, CDR1 is SGHAT and CDR2 is FQNNGV. The CDR3 consists of 15 residues. The V end lost 5 bases, the J end lost 1 base, and 12 bases lay between the germline ends. This chain's CDR3 is CASSQGLNSYNEQFF. The DNA for the CDR3 is TGTGCCAGCAGCCAGGGACTGAATTCCTACAATGAGCAGTTCTTC.

The rearrangement links TRBV7-6 to TRBJ2-7, with 7 positions matching TRBD2. The CDR3 totals 14 residues. V trimming: 4 bases; J trimming: 6 bases; junction bases outside the gene matches: 9. Germline V gene sequence: CDR1 SGHVS, CDR2 FNYEAQ. In DNA, the CDR3 is TGTGCCAGCAGCTCCACCAGGGAGGGGAGCGAGCAGTACTTC. Translating it yields CASSSTREGSEQYF.

This chain uses TRBV7-2 with TRBJ2-3; 8 nucleotides agree with TRBD2. V shed 5 bases and J 5 bases; nucleotides not matched to a gene: 9. The CDR3 loop spans 15 amino acids. Germline-derived CDR1 and CDR2 are SGHTA and FQGNSA. The CDR3 protein is CASSLEAGVEDTQYF. Written as DNA, the CDR3 is TGTGCCAGCAGCCTAGAAGCGGGGGTAGAAGATACGCAGTATTTT.

This clone was seen only a few times. The CDR3 DNA reads TGTGCCAGCAGCGTAGATGGGACAGGGGGCTATGGCTACACCTTC. Translation gives CASSVDGTGGYGYTF. The V and J genes are TRBV9 and TRBJ1-2; 11 positions match TRBD1. The CDR3 totals 15 residues. The trim removed 0 bases at V and 4 bases at J, leaving 2 bases unmatched. In germline, CDR1 is SGDLS, CDR2 YYNGEE.

The chain employs TRBV30 and TRBJ2-1; 10 bases align to TRBD2. This CDR3 region has 15 residues. Trimming at V came to 3 bases and at J to 1 base, leaving 3 bases not matched to a gene. Germline V gene lookup returns CDR1 GTSNPN and CDR2 SVGIG (reference sequence). The CDR3 DNA reads as TGTGCCTGGAGACGACTAGCGGGTTCCTACAATGAGCAGTTCTTC. Translation: CAWRRLAGSYNEQFF. The variable domain in full, with the rest retrieved from reference TRBV30 and TRBJ2-1, is SQTIHQWPATLVQPVGSPLSLECTVEGTSNPNLYWYRQAAGRGLQLLFYSVGIGQISSEVPQNLSASRPQDRQFILSSKKLLLSDSGFYLCAWRRLAGSYNEQFFGPGTRLTVL.

CDR3 sequence reads: CASSHPDRGAYEQYF. The CDR3 DNA follows: TGTGCCAGCAGCCACCCGGACAGGGGAGCCTACGAGCAGTACTTC. V and J are TRBV7-9 and TRBJ2-7; TRBD1 aligns across 9 bases. Germline CDR1 reads SEHNR; CDR2 reads FQNEAQ (reference sequence). Germline trimming cut 5 bases from V and 2 bases from J; bases unmatched to any gene: 7. There are 15 residues in the CDR3.

The J gene is TRBJ1-6, the V gene TRBV28; a weak D match, TRBD1 (6 bases). V lost 4 bases and J 0 bases, leaving 10 bases between the germline ends. The CDR3 consists of 16 residues. Germline CDR1 MDHEN, CDR2 SYDVKM. CDR3 DNA: TGTGCCAGCAGTTCAGGGGCGAGCTCCTATAATTCACCCCTCCACTTT. Its translation is CASSSGASSYNSPLHF.

This clone was seen ten or more times. The chain links TRBV4-2 to TRBJ2-3, with unresolved D. The V and J ends lost 0 bases and 2 bases respectively, with 9 bases between them. This CDR3 has 15 residues. Germline CDR1 and CDR2: LGHNA and YNFKEQ. CDR3 protein: CASSQEWASTDTQYF. CDR3 DNA sequence: TGTGCCAGCAGCCAAGAATGGGCTTCCACAGATACGCAGTATTTT.

This chain uses TRBV5-6 with TRBJ2-7; tentatively, D is TRBD1 (7 bases). The CDR3 contains 15 residues. Germline V lookup: CDR1 SGHDT, CDR2 YYEEEE. V was clipped by 5 bases and J by 6 bases, with 21 bases between them. CDR3 sequence reads: CASRRGGGLRAEQYF. The CDR3 region has the DNA TGTGCCAGCAGGCGTGGAGGGGGCCTTCGTGCCGAGCAGTACTTC.

The chain recombines TRBV6-5 with TRBJ1-1, with 8 nucleotides matching TRBD1. The CDR3 consists of 16 residues. Germline assignment: CDR1 MNHEY and CDR2 SVGAGI. J was trimmed by 4 bases and V by 0 bases; bases with no gene match: 7. CDR3 nucleotides: TGTGCCAGCAGTTACTCGACAGGGGTGTATCCCACTGAAGCTTTCTTT. Its translation: CASSYSTGVYPTEAFF.

The chain is built from TRBV9 and TRBJ1-2; D may be TRBD1 (6 bases). CDR1 SGDLS and CDR2 YYNGEE come from the germline V gene. V was pared by 0 bases and J by 8 bases, with 17 bases between. This CDR3 has 15 residues. The CDR3 spells CASSVDVRGSGGYTF. The DNA of the CDR3 is TGTGCCAGCAGCGTAGATGTCAGGGGAAGTGGCGGCTACACCTTC.

About this clone: The junction and the germline gene differ at one end; a read error may be behind it. V usage is TRBV6-1 and J usage is TRBJ2-3, with D unclear. The V gene's germline CDR1 is MNHNS and CDR2 SASEGT. This CDR3 contains 12 residues. CDR3 DNA sequence: TGTGCCAGCAGTGAATCCATCCGTGGCTTCAAGTTT. Its translation is CASSESIRGFKF.

This clone was detected only a few times. The V gene is TRBV18, the J gene TRBJ2-1; the D gene is possibly TRBD2 (6 bases). V lost 3 bases and J 4 bases, leaving 13 bases between the germline ends. The CDR3 has 15 residues. CDR1 KGHSH and CDR2 LQKENI come from the germline V gene. CDR3 amino acids: CASSPREAVYNEQFF. In DNA form, the CDR3 reads TGTGCCAGCTCACCGAGGGAGGCAGTATACAATGAGCAGTTCTTC.

This clone was counted only a few times. The chain links TRBV6-5 to TRBJ1-1, with D possibly being TRBD1 (6 bases). Trimming took 6 bases from V and 4 from J, leaving 15 bases between them. The CDR3 consists of 14 residues. CDR1 MNHEY and CDR2 SVGAGI come from the germline V gene. The CDR3 coding sequence is TGTGCCAGCAGCCGGGACACACGGCGCACTGAAGCTTTCTTT. It yields the protein CASSRDTRRTEAFF.

This clone was detected only a few times. The V call is TRBV5-1, the J call TRBJ2-2, with 7 bases fitting TRBD1. V shed 4 bases, J shed 1 base, and the junction held 7 bases outside the gene matches. CDR1 and CDR2 (germline): SGHRS, YFSETQ. This CDR3 region has 16 residues. CDR3 nucleotides: TGCGCCAGCAGCGGAACAGGGGCCTTGAACACCGGGGAGCTGTTTTTT. It specifies CASSGTGALNTGELFF.

This clone has more than one count but fewer than ten. The chain joins TRBV9 to TRBJ1-1; TRBD1 might be the D (6 bases). There are 14 residues in the CDR3. Germline V gene data show CDR1 as SGDLS and CDR2 as YYNGEE. The V end was cut by 4 bases, the J end by 1 base, with 11 bases between. The CDR3 nucleotides read TGTGCCAGCAGCCTTGGGGGCAGGAACACTGAAGCTTTCTTT. Protein: CASSLGGRNTEAFF.

The chain links TRBV9 to TRBJ2-5; D is unclear. Per the germline V gene, CDR1 is SGDLS and CDR2 is YYNGEE. Trimming shortened V by 0 bases and J by 9 bases, and 12 bases separated the two germline ends. CDR3 length: 13 amino acids. As DNA, the CDR3 is TGTGCCAGCAGCGTAGGAAACTACGAGGCCCAGTACTTC. Protein sequence: CASSVGNYEAQYF.

This chain links TRBV2 with TRBJ1-3; D unresolved. The CDR3 runs to 16 residues. The V end lost 6 bases, the J end lost 0 bases, and 15 bases lay between the germline ends. Per germline, CDR1 SNHLY and CDR2 FYNNEI. CDR3 nucleotides: TGTGCCAGCAGAGCGAGTGGCCCGAGCTCTGGAAACACCATATATTTT. This gives the protein CASRASGPSSGNTIYF.

This clone was recorded only once. The V gene is TRBV5-1, the J gene TRBJ2-3; TRBD1 matches at 9 bases. This CDR3 has 15 amino acids. Germline-derived CDR1 and CDR2 are SGHRS and YFSETQ. V dropped 6 bases and J dropped 1; count of bases not matched to a gene: 6. This CDR3 reads CASTMGQGGTDTQYF. The CDR3 DNA reads as TGCGCCAGCACCATGGGACAGGGAGGCACAGATACGCAGTATTTT.

The chain joins TRBV5-1 to TRBJ2-5; possible D gene TRBD2, 5 bases. Germline V gene sequence: CDR1 SGHRS, CDR2 YFSETQ. The length of the CDR3 is 15 residues. V was clipped by 7 bases and J by 2 bases, with 18 bases between them. CDR3 sequence (DNA): TGCGCCAGCGCAGCCCGCTTAGCGCCTCAAGAGACCCAGTACTTC. Its translation is CASAARLAPQETQYF.

The chain recombines TRBV12-2 with TRBJ1-2. TRBV12-2 is described as a pseudogene. This CDR3 has 13 residues. The CDR3 bases are TGTGCAAGTCGCTTAGAGGGACTCCATGGCTACACCTTC. Amino acid sequence: CASRLEGLHGYTF.

The V call is TRBV9, the J call TRBJ2-3; D possibly corresponds to TRBD2 (5 bases). The germline gives CDR1 SGDLS, CDR2 YYNGEE. The CDR3 contains 16 residues. Deletions cut 2 bases from V and 3 bases from J, with 16 bases between. The CDR3 DNA sequence: TGTGCCAGCAGCGTTCGAGGTGGTGGGGAGACAGATACGCAGTATTTT. This gives the protein CASSVRGGGETDTQYF.

V usage is TRBV27 and J usage is TRBJ2-3; 11 bases line up with TRBD1. CDR3 size: 15 residues. V was pared by 5 bases and J by 2 bases, with 3 bases of the junction left unmatched. Germline lookup yields CDR1 MNHEY and CDR2 SMNVEV (reference sequence). Here the CDR3 DNA reads TGTGCCAGCAGTATTGGACAGGGGGCCACAGATACGCAGTATTTT. This translates into CASSIGQGATDTQYF.

The chain combines TRBV25-1 with TRBJ1-3; D is unclear. CDR1 and CDR2 (germline): MGHDK, SYGVNS. The CDR3 sequence is 11 residues long. The ends were cut back, 10 bases at V and 8 bases at J, with 12 bases in the middle. The CDR3 protein is CATTPGDTIYF. The CDR3, as DNA: TGTGCCACCACCCCCGGGGACACCATATATTTT.

This clone was seen more than once but under ten times. This chain links TRBV2 with TRBJ1-1; 8 bases are a match to TRBD1. V gave up 6 bases and J gave up 4 bases; unmatched junction bases: 1. Germline V gene sequence: CDR1 SNHLY, CDR2 FYNNEI. CDR3 length: 12 residues. In DNA form, the CDR3 reads TGTGCCAGCAGGACAGGGGCCACTGAAGCTTTCTTT. This sequence encodes CASRTGATEAFF.

The chain couples TRBV30 to TRBJ2-5; D uncertain. V dropped 4 bases and J dropped 1 base, with 10 bases sitting between them. The CDR3 covers 13 residues. Per the germline V gene, CDR1 is GTSNPN and CDR2 is SVGIG (reference sequence). The CDR3 DNA follows: TGTGCCTGGATTAGTCCTCTCCAAGAGACCCAGTACTTC. It encodes CAWISPLQETQYF.

The genes are TRBV2 and TRBJ2-3, with 7 bases fitting TRBD2. Germline V gives CDR1 SNHLY, CDR2 FYNNEI. The CDR3 is 14 residues long. V lost 8 bases, J lost 0 bases, and 5 bases stayed unmatched. This chain's CDR3 is CASRGRVSTDTQYF. For the CDR3, the DNA is TGTGCCAGCCGGGGGAGGGTAAGCACAGATACGCAGTATTTT.